This TCR beta chain was recorded in a study of post-analysis software for immune sequencing data. Study-level findings and limits: Clustering by F measure revealed strong co-clustering among samples prepared together in one batch. Among roughly 5 TRBV segments more frequent in patients than controls were TRBV5-6, TRBV5-1 and TRBV20-1. The normalized Chao1 diversity of multiple sclerosis patients was significantly lower than that of controls.

Unique molecular identifiers were built into the TCR beta cDNA libraries. TCRdb independently ran MiXCR on the PCR reads; one entry per CDR3 protein. The sample has about 210,000 distinct CDR3 sequences, around 30% seen once. This clonotype appeared many times. Antigen: not known. The CDR3 runs 16 residues. Germline V gene lookup returns CDR1 SGHTA and CDR2 FQGNSA. V was shortened by 6 bases and J by 15 bases, with 30 bases between the two germline ends. The TCR was taken from a girl between 2 and 17 years old with multiple sclerosis. The chain links TRBV7-2 to TRBJ2-1; either TRBD1 or TRBD2 may supply D (5 bases each). The source material was blood. CDR3: CASSQPGRPLGLGPFF. Written as DNA, the CDR3 is TGTGCCAGCAGTCAACCGGGACGCCCATTGGGCCTAGGTCCGTTCTTC.